This T cell receptor beta chain was sequenced for a study of blood T cell repertoires in COVID-19. For the study at large: Nucleic acid was either cDNA or gDNA, and it came from T cells, B-cell-depleted T cells, or PBMCs.

Cohort 3 recovery required two negative PCRs, clearance, or symptom resolution. Assay used: immunoSEQ multiplex PCR; TCRdb lists only in-frame clones, some missing. Of about 150,000 clones in the sample, roughly three quarters were seen once. Germline-derived CDR1 and CDR2 are SNHLY and FYNNEI. Trimming stripped 5 bases from V and 7 bases from J, with 11 bases between. The CDR3 is 13 residues long. V gene TRBV2 combines with J gene TRBJ2-2; tentatively, D is TRBD1 (6 bases). The receptor's source is a woman aged 45-65 years who had recovered from COVID-19. The sequencing input was PBMCs or T cells enriched from blood (not recorded which). The CDR3 region has the DNA TGTGCCAGCAGTACCGACAGGAGCGGGGAGCTGTTTTTT. Translated, it gives CASSTDRSGELFF.